These 17 T cell receptor beta chains were sequenced from one sample in a study of OX40 agonist ivuxolimab in advanced cancers. Repertoires were generated with immunoSEQ multiplex PCR, while TCRdb's copy carries only in-frame clones and drops some. The sample contains 75,000 to 95,000 clones, 80% to 90% of which appear only once. This material consisted of CD4+ or CD8+ T cells sorted from blood, taken in a trial of the OX40 agonist ivuxolimab. These receptors all come from an adult with an advanced solid tumor such as melanoma, head and neck, liver or kidney cancer.

The chain combines TRBV30 with TRBJ2-7, with TRBD1 matching over 9 bases. The CDR3 runs 14 residues. In germline, CDR1 is GTSNPN, CDR2 SVGIG (reference sequence). V was clipped by 0 bases and J by 3 bases; unmatched bases: 3. The CDR3 loop is CAWSVGTGFYEQYF. CDR3 bases: TGTGCCTGGAGTGTAGGGACAGGGTTCTACGAGCAGTACTTC. Full variable domain (outside the CDR3, taken from reference TRBV30 and TRBJ2-7): SQTIHQWPATLVQPVGSPLSLECTVEGTSNPNLYWYRQAAGRGLQLLFYSVGIGQISSEVPQNLSASRPQDRQFILSSKKLLLSDSGFYLCAWSVGTGFYEQYFGPGTRLTVT.

The genes are TRBV7-9 and TRBJ2-7; 11 bases align to TRBD1. Germline trimming cut 4 bases from V and 4 bases from J; bases unmatched to any gene: 9. This CDR3 contains 16 residues. Germline lookup yields CDR1 SEHNR and CDR2 FQNEAQ (reference sequence). The CDR3 spells CASSSHSGTGGYEQYF. CDR3 DNA sequence: TGTGCCAGCAGCTCGCACTCCGGGACAGGGGGATACGAGCAGTACTTC. The variable domain in full, with the rest retrieved from reference TRBV7-9 and TRBJ2-7, is DTGVSQNPRHKITKRGQNVTFRCDPISEHNRLYWYRQTLGQGPEFLTYFQNEAQLEKSRLLSDRFSAERPKGSFSTLEIQRTEQGDSAMYLCASSSHSGTGGYEQYFGPGTRLTVT.

The chain joins TRBV2 to TRBJ2-3; TRBD1 matches at 9 bases. The CDR3 runs to 16 residues. Germline V gene data show CDR1 as SNHLY and CDR2 as FYNNEI. With V trimmed by 5 bases and J by 2 bases, 8 bases remained unmatched. CDR3 DNA sequence: TGTGCCAGCAGTCGCGGACAGGGGAGGTCCACAGATACGCAGTATTTT. This translates into CASSRGQGRSTDTQYF.

This sequence joins TRBV7-3 and TRBJ2-5, with D possibly matching TRBD1 (6 bases). V lost 2 bases, J lost 2 bases, and 12 bases lay in between. Germline CDR1 and CDR2: SGHTA and FQGTGA. The CDR3 extends over 15 amino acids. The CDR3 protein is CASSLGQTLQETQYF. The CDR3 nucleotides are TGTGCCAGCAGCTTAGGACAGACCTTACAAGAGACCCAGTACTTC. Full variable domain (rest looked up from reference TRBV7-3 and TRBJ2-5): GAGVSQTPSNKVTEKGKYVELRCDPISGHTALYWYRQSLGQGPEFLIYFQGTGAADDSGLPNDRFFAVRPEGSVSTLKIQRTERGDSAVYLCASSLGQTLQETQYFGPGTRLLVL.

This sequence joins TRBV6-5 and TRBJ1-2; D perhaps matches TRBD1 (6 bases). The germline V gene encodes CDR1 MNHEY and CDR2 SVGAGI. The ends were cut back, 7 bases at V and 4 bases at J, with 16 bases in the middle. The CDR3 is 14 residues long. As DNA, the CDR3 is TGTGCCAGCAATAGGGGGGCGGGGGGCTATGGCTACACCTTC. Protein sequence: CASNRGAGGYGYTF.

The rearrangement joins TRBV12-5 to TRBJ2-6, with no clear D. The germline CDR1 and CDR2 sequences are LGHNT and FRNRAP. V lost 5 bases and J lost 4, with 6 bases in between. The CDR3 consists of 13 residues. CDR3 in DNA: TGTGCTAGTGGTCCCGAGGGGGCCAACGTCCTGACTTTC. Translation: CASGPEGANVLTF.

This chain uses TRBV2 with TRBJ2-1, with 9 bases aligning to TRBD2. CDR3 length equals 15 residues. CDR1 and CDR2 (germline): SNHLY, FYNNEI. V lost 6 bases and J lost 0; bases outside the gene matches: 3. This chain's CDR3 is CASSDSGGSYNEQFF. The CDR3 DNA is TGTGCCAGCAGCGATAGCGGGGGCTCCTACAATGAGCAGTTCTTC.

A remark on this clone: A read error may produce the germline difference seen at one junction end. This chain uses TRBV7-7 with TRBJ2-7, with 12 bases matching TRBD1. Germline lookup yields CDR1 SSHAT and CDR2 FNYEAQ (reference sequence). This CDR3 is built from 14 residues. The DNA of the CDR3 is TGTGCTAGCAGCCCGGGACAGGGGGCTTACGAGCAGTACTTC. This translates into CASSPGQGAYEQYF. Full variable domain (remainder filled in from reference TRBV7-7 and TRBJ2-7): GAGVSQSPRYKVTKRGQDVTLRCDPISSHATLYWYQQALGQGPEFLTYFNYEAQPDKSGLPSDRFSAERPEGSISTLTIQRTEQRDSAMYRCASSPGQGAYEQYFGPGTRLTVT.

The chain couples TRBV5-4 to TRBJ2-7; TRBD2 might be the D (6 bases). The CDR3 sequence is 14 residues long. Germline CDR1 SGHNT, CDR2 YYREEE (reference sequence). The V end was cut by 2 bases, the J end by 0 bases, with 9 bases between. In nucleotides, the CDR3 is TGTGCCAGCAGCTTAGGGCGGGACTCCTACGAGCAGTACTTC. Its translation: CASSLGRDSYEQYF.

This chain joins TRBV15 and TRBJ1-5, with TRBD1 identical over 8 bases. CDR3 length: 16 residues. V shed 1 base and J 4 bases; nucleotides not matched to a gene: 6. Germline CDR1 and CDR2: LNHNV and YYDKDF (reference sequence). The DNA for the CDR3 is TGTGCCACCAGCAGAGGTCGGACAGGGATTAATCAGCCCCAGCATTTT. This codes for CATSRGRTGINQPQHF.

The rearrangement links TRBV19 to TRBJ2-2; TRBD1 aligns across 8 bases. The germline gives CDR1 LNHDA, CDR2 SQIVND (reference sequence). The CDR3 runs 15 residues. J lost 1 base, V lost 6 bases, and 4 bases had no gene match. CDR3 protein: CASRRGQGNTGELFF. CDR3 in DNA: TGTGCCAGTAGGCGAGGACAGGGGAACACCGGGGAGCTGTTTTTT.

The chain has TRBV19 and TRBJ2-3; TRBD2 matches at 10 bases. Trimming took 0 bases from V and 5 from J; bases not matched to a gene: 11. The CDR3 contains 18 residues. Germline V gene sequence: CDR1 LNHDA, CDR2 SQIVND (reference sequence). The CDR3 sequence: CASSIDTPSGSVLDTQYF. CDR3 in DNA: TGTGCCAGTAGTATAGACACACCTAGCGGGAGCGTCTTAGATACGCAGTATTTT.

The chain recombines TRBV5-5 with TRBJ1-1, with D uncertain. V was trimmed by 1 base and J by 2 bases, leaving 9 bases between them. The CDR3 is 14 amino acids. Germline-derived CDR1 and CDR2 are SGHKS and YYEKEE (reference sequence). The CDR3 region is CASSLRTSNTEAFF. The DNA of the CDR3 is TGTGCCAGCAGCTTGAGGACCTCCAACACTGAAGCTTTCTTT.

The gene calls are TRBV6-6 and TRBJ1-2, with D perhaps matching TRBD1 (5 bases). The V end lost 6 bases, the J end lost 7 bases, and 15 bases lay between the germline ends. This CDR3 comprises 13 residues. From germline, CDR1 is MNHNY and CDR2 SVGAGI (reference sequence). The CDR3 spells CASRDQGVFGYTF. For the CDR3, the DNA is TGTGCCAGCAGAGATCAGGGAGTATTTGGCTACACCTTC.

The chain carries TRBV28 and TRBJ1-3; D might be TRBD1 (6 bases). This CDR3 comprises 13 residues. CDR1 and CDR2 from the germline V gene are MDHEN and SYDVKM. Trimming shortened V by 6 bases and J by 4 bases, and 10 bases separated the two germline ends. In DNA, the CDR3 is TGTGCCAGCAGACTAGGACAGGGAAACACCATATATTTT. Protein product: CASRLGQGNTIYF.

The rearrangement uses TRBV4-1 and TRBJ1-2; no firm D call. The CDR3 is 16 amino acids. Germline V gene lookup returns CDR1 MGHRA and CDR2 YSYEKL. Trimming shortened V by 0 bases and J by 8 bases, and 19 bases separated the two germline ends. The CDR3 bases are TGCGCCAGCAGCCAAGATGACCGGTCACCCTGGGGAGGCTACACCTTC. It translates to CASSQDDRSPWGGYTF.

The chain carries TRBV28 and TRBJ1-2; 7 positions match TRBD1. Germline-derived CDR1 and CDR2 are MDHEN and SYDVKM. Unmatched junction bases numbered 5, after V lost 6 bases and J lost 4 bases. This CDR3 region has 13 residues. In nucleotides, the CDR3 is TGTGCCAGCAGACCGGGACAGCTCTATGGCTACACCTTC. Its translation is CASRPGQLYGYTF.